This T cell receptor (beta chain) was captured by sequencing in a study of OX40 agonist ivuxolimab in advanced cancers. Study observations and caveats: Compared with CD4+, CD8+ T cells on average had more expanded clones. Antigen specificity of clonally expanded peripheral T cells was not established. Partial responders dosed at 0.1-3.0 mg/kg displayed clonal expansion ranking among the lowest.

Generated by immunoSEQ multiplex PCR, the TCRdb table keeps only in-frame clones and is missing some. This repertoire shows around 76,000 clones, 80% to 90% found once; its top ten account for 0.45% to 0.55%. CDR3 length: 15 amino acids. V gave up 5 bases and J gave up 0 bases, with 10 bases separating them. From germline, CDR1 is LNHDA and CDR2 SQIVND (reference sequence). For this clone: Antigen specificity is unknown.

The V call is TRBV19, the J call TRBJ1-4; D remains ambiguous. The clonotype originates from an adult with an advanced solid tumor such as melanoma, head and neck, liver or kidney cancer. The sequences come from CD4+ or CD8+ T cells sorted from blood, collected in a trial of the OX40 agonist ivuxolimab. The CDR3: CASSRADATNEKLFF. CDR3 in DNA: TGTGCCAGTAGTCGGGCAGATGCAACTAATGAAAAACTGTTTTTT.